This T cell receptor beta chain derives from a study of PD-L1 blockade in urothelial cancer. Background on the study: Each blood sample yielded a median of about 150,000 T cells.

Assay: immunoSEQ multiplex PCR; the TCRdb copy retains only in-frame clones and omits some. Of about 52,000 clones in the sample, approximately 80% were seen once. The germline V and J ends were trimmed by 0 bases and 0 bases, with 9 bases remaining between them. Germline CDR1 SGDLS, CDR2 YYNGEE. The CDR3 length is 16 residues. The chain employs TRBV9 and TRBJ2-2; D is possibly TRBD2 (6 bases). The TCR was taken from an older man with urothelial cancer. The sequencing here drew on PBMCs, taken around atezolizumab (anti-PD-L1) treatment. The CDR3 region is CASSVVSGPNTGELFF. The CDR3 bases are TGTGCCAGCAGCGTAGTGAGCGGGCCGAACACCGGGGAGCTGTTTTTT.